Reported below is one TCR beta chain. This clone was found once. What antigen it recognizes has not been identified. The sample holds no much larger clone one base away, and base qualities are not on file. The trial excluded patients who had a history of autoimmune disease or were on systemic immunosuppression. Peripheral blood for TCR sequencing was drawn from every dose cohort at baseline, at cycle 4 day 1 and at cycle 7 day 1. Samples came from an open-label, multicenter, first-in-human phase I dose-escalation trial of ivuxolimab. Adults with locally advanced or metastatic melanoma, renal cell carcinoma, hepatocellular carcinoma or head and neck squamous cell carcinoma were enrolled in the trial. Before TCR sequencing, CD4+ T cells and CD8+ T cells were sorted from peripheral blood as separate populations. This entry comes from a study of OX40 agonist ivuxolimab in advanced cancers. In the study overall: Ivuxolimab, which targeted the costimulatory receptor OX40 (CD134), was an agonistic, fully human IgG2 monoclonal antibody. Intravenous ivuxolimab was administered to patients every 2 weeks at six dose levels: 0.01, 0.1, 0.3, 1.5, 3 and 10 mg/kg. Of the 50 to 55 dose-escalation patients, hepatocellular carcinoma was present in around 20, melanoma in approximately 15, renal cell carcinoma in 9 and head and neck cancer in 9. In the dose-escalation cohort, roughly four fifths of patients were male, and the mean age was roughly 60 years, with a range of roughly 23 to 85. Patients were allowed to have had prior anti-PD-1, anti-PD-L1 or anti-CTLA-4 therapy, and less than 45% of the dose-escalation patients had previously received checkpoint inhibitors. Partial responses occurred in three dose-escalation patients: two with cutaneous melanoma and one with hepatocellular carcinoma. The point of sequencing TCRbeta in the periphery was to test whether ivuxolimab changed TCR sequence diversity and drove clonal T-cell expansion. The paper reports the monotherapy dose-escalation portion (N of about 51 patients) of the phase I ivuxolimab trial. What the study reported, not specific to this receptor: After ivuxolimab, expanded clones were on average more numerous among CD8+ T cells than among CD4+ T cells. Low levels of normalized T-cell clonal expansion were also shown by some nonresponding patients. The antigen specificity of the clonally expanded peripheral T cells was not determined. In the 0.1-3.0 mg/kg groups, partial responders were among the patients with the lowest normalized peripheral clonal expansion, particularly in CD8+ T cells. Clonal expansion of both CD4+ and CD8+ blood T cells was observed from baseline to week 6 at doses 0.1 to 3.0 mg/kg.

Genomic DNA was extracted from sorted cells for sequencing of the TCRbeta CDR3 region. The immunoSEQ Assay was used to sequence the TCRbeta CDR3 regions. Held by TCRdb, this immuneACCESS table contains in-frame sequences only and omits some clones. Under half of the omission traces to an unresolved V gene where checked; the cause of the rest is unknown. Recorded for this sample are some 39,000 clones; about 87% of them occurred a single time. The ten largest clones add up to roughly 4% of the sample. This material consisted of CD4+ or CD8+ T cells sorted from blood, taken in a trial of the OX40 agonist ivuxolimab. This TCR was sampled from an adult with an advanced solid tumor such as melanoma, head and neck, liver or kidney cancer.

The DNA sequence is given as TGTGCCAGCAGTGTTCGAACTGATGGCTACGAGCAGTACTTC. The encoded protein is CASSVRTDGYEQYF. The receptor chain draws on TRBV2 and TRBJ2-7, with the D gene not confidently named. V and J lose 4 bases and 3 bases, and a span of 13 bases separates them. The CDR3 sequence holds 14 residues, the cysteine and phenylalanine included. Solely the CDR3 DNA is kept, with 42 bases framed from the first base. According to the germline V gene, CDR1 reads SNHLY and CDR2 reads FYNNEI.